Each of the 21 T cell receptor beta chains below was sequenced from the same sample in a study of blood T cell repertoires in COVID-19. Method: immunoSEQ multiplex PCR; TCRdb's copy keeps in-frame clones and lacks some. The data contain about 200,000 clones, over 80% of them seen just once; the ten biggest clones take up approximately 8.1%. Source material: peripheral blood. The receptors were sampled from a woman in her sixties or seventies with COVID-19, enrolled during active disease.

The chain couples TRBV19 to TRBJ1-1; unclear D gene. V was cut by 8 bases and J by 3 bases, with 16 bases left in between. The V gene's germline CDR1 is LNHDA and CDR2 SQIVND (reference sequence). This CDR3 has 14 residues. The CDR3 loop is CASGRPGPHTEAFF. The CDR3 DNA follows: TGTGCCAGTGGGAGGCCCGGGCCCCACACTGAAGCTTTCTTT.

The chain carries TRBV30 and TRBJ2-1; tentatively, D is TRBD2 (6 bases). Trimming took off 4 bases at V and 4 bases at J, with 11 bases between the two ends. The CDR3 is 13 amino acids. Germline V CDR1 and CDR2: GTSNPN, SVGIG (reference sequence). The CDR3 DNA follows: TGTGCCTGGATACGGGACTCATACAATGAGCAGTTCTTC. It is translated as CAWIRDSYNEQFF. The variable domain in full, with the rest retrieved from reference TRBV30 and TRBJ2-1, is SQTIHQWPATLVQPVGSPLSLECTVEGTSNPNLYWYRQAAGRGLQLLFYSVGIGQISSEVPQNLSASRPQDRQFILSSKKLLLSDSGFYLCAWIRDSYNEQFFGPGTRLTVL.

The rearrangement links TRBV14 to TRBJ2-1; TRBD1 matches at 8 bases. Trimming cost V 1 base and J 9 bases; bases outside gene matches: 14. CDR3 length: 17 residues. Germline-derived CDR1 and CDR2 are SGHDN and FVKESK. The CDR3 bases are TGTGCCAGCAGCCAAGGCTTGACAGGGGCCCCTGGGGGTGAGCAGTTCTTC. It is translated as CASSQGLTGAPGGEQFF.

On this clone itself: One junction end disagrees with the germline gene, perhaps due to a read error. The gene calls are TRBV10-3 and TRBJ2-3; the match to TRBD2 covers 8 bases. Germline V lookup: CDR1 ENHRY, CDR2 SYGVKD. There are 15 residues in the CDR3. This CDR3 is CAIGEPGLGTDTQYF. The DNA for the CDR3 is TGTGCCATCGGTGAACCGGGACTAGGGACAGATACGCAGTATTTT.

This clone was picked up a small number of times. This chain links TRBV6-1 with TRBJ1-5; a possible D gene is TRBD1 (6 bases). CDR3 length equals 14 residues. Trimming pared 3 bases from V and 5 bases from J, leaving 11 bases between. Germline values: CDR1 MNHNS, CDR2 SASEGT. The CDR3 DNA sequence: TGTGCCAGCAGTGACCAGGGGCGTTATCAGCCCCAGCATTTT. Its translation is CASSDQGRYQPQHF.

Only one count was recorded for this clone. V gene TRBV28 combines with J gene TRBJ2-2, with D unclear. V was clipped by 6 bases and J by 2 bases, with 16 bases between them. The CDR3 totals 16 residues. The germline V gene encodes CDR1 MDHEN and CDR2 SYDVKM. CDR3 sequence (DNA): TGTGCCAGCAGCGAAGCGCTCCCTCTAAACACCGGGGAGCTGTTTTTT. The encoded protein is CASSEALPLNTGELFF.

In its sample, this clone was seen a few times. The chain carries TRBV9 and TRBJ2-3; 7 bases agree with TRBD2. The J segment lost 5 bases and the V segment lost 0 bases, leaving 12 bases of the junction unmatched. CDR1 is SGDLS, CDR2 YYNGEE, per germline. The CDR3 contains 17 residues. The CDR3 reads CASSVGPGLAARDTQYF. For the CDR3, the DNA is TGTGCCAGCAGCGTAGGGCCGGGGCTAGCGGCCCGAGATACGCAGTATTTT. The full variable domain, with the rest looked up from reference TRBV9 and TRBJ2-3, is DSGVTQTPKHLITATGQRVTLRCSPRSGDLSVYWYQQSLDQGLQFLIQYYNGEERAKGNILERFSAQQFPDLHSELNLSSLELGDSALYFCASSVGPGLAARDTQYFGPGTRLTVL.

The genes are TRBV28 and TRBJ1-5, with D uncertain. CDR3 length: 16 amino acids. The germline V and J ends were trimmed by 3 bases and 1 base, with 13 bases remaining between them. Germline CDR1 MDHEN, CDR2 SYDVKM. The CDR3 spells CASSFVDGKSNQPQHF. The CDR3 nucleotides read TGTGCCAGCAGTTTTGTAGACGGGAAGAGCAATCAGCCCCAGCATTTT.

The chain recombines TRBV4-1 with TRBJ1-6; tentative D call: TRBD1 (6 bases). The CDR3 length is 16 residues. Germline CDR1 reads MGHRA; CDR2 reads YSYEKL. Trimming cost V 4 bases and J 3 bases, with 13 bases left between them. The CDR3 region is CASSREGGYYNSPLHF. The DNA for the CDR3 is TGCGCCAGCAGCCGAGAGGGGGGGTACTATAATTCACCCCTCCACTTT.

The chain has TRBV3-1 (or the pseudogene TRBV3-2) and TRBJ2-2; 9 bases are a match to TRBD1. The CDR3 sequence is 19 residues long. The germline gives CDR1 LGHDT, CDR2 YNNKEL (reference sequence). V lost 0 bases to trimming and J lost 5 bases; unmatched junction nucleotides: 13. CDR3 protein: CASSQDTVIKTGGTGELFF. CDR3 sequence (DNA): TGTGCCAGCAGCCAAGATACGGTAATTAAGACAGGGGGAACCGGGGAGCTGTTTTTT.

This chain connects TRBV7-3 to TRBJ1-3; unclear D gene. The CDR3 is 13 amino acids. The germline V gene encodes CDR1 SGHTA and CDR2 FQGTGA. V was shortened by 4 bases and J by 4 bases, with 8 bases between the two germline ends. CDR3 sequence: CASSSRGGNTIYF. The CDR3 DNA sequence: TGTGCCAGCAGCTCGAGAGGGGGAAACACCATATATTTT. Complete variable domain (other parts from reference TRBV7-3 and TRBJ1-3): GAGVSQTPSNKVTEKGKYVELRCDPISGHTALYWYRQSLGQGPEFLIYFQGTGAADDSGLPNDRFFAVRPEGSVSTLKIQRTERGDSAVYLCASSSRGGNTIYFGEGSWLTVV.

V and J are TRBV30 and TRBJ2-3; TRBD2 matches at 10 bases. The junction had 6 bases not matched to a gene; V was cut back by 2 bases and J by 4 bases. CDR1 and CDR2 (germline): GTSNPN, SVGIG (reference sequence). The CDR3 contains 15 residues. CDR3 sequence (DNA): TGTGCCTGGAGTCGGGCTAGCGGGAGTTCAGATACGCAGTATTTT. Amino acids: CAWSRASGSSDTQYF.

This clone was observed a single time. The rearrangement joins TRBV19 to TRBJ2-3; D is unclear. The V gene lost 1 base and the J gene lost 0 bases, with 5 bases spanning the gap. Germline CDR1 reads LNHDA; CDR2 reads SQIVND (reference sequence). This CDR3 has 14 residues. CDR3 residues: CASSIGRSTDTQYF. Here the CDR3 DNA reads TGTGCCAGTAGTATAGGGAGAAGCACAGATACGCAGTATTTT. Full variable domain (outside the CDR3, taken from reference TRBV19 and TRBJ2-3): DGGITQSPKYLFRKEGQNVTLSCEQNLNHDAMYWYRQDPGQGLRLIYYSQIVNDFQKGDIAEGYSVSREKKESFPLTVTSAQKNPTAFYLCASSIGRSTDTQYFGPGTRLTVL.

This chain joins TRBV9 and TRBJ2-6, with D possibly TRBD2 on 6 matching bases. Trimming took off 3 bases at V and 7 bases at J, with 11 bases between the two ends. The CDR3 length is 14 residues. Looked up from germline, CDR1 is SGDLS and CDR2 is YYNGEE. CDR3 DNA: TGTGCCAGCAGCGACCGGAGGGTAGCCAACGTCCTGACTTTC. Amino acid sequence: CASSDRRVANVLTF. The whole variable domain, filled in from reference TRBV9 and TRBJ2-6, reads DSGVTQTPKHLITATGQRVTLRCSPRSGDLSVYWYQQSLDQGLQFLIQYYNGEERAKGNILERFSAQQFPDLHSELNLSSLELGDSALYFCASSDRRVANVLTFGAGSRLTVL.

The J gene is TRBJ2-2, the V gene TRBV11-2, with D maybe TRBD2 (6 bases). The V end lost 1 base, the J end lost 1 base, and 13 bases lay between the germline ends. Germline lookup yields CDR1 SGHAT and CDR2 FQNNGV. The CDR3 is 17 amino acids. CDR3 in DNA: TGTGCCAGCAGCTTAGTTGGCGCGGGGTTGAACACCGGGGAGCTGTTTTTT. It codes for CASSLVGAGLNTGELFF. Based on the CDR3 plus reference TRBV11-2 and TRBJ2-2, the full variable domain is EAGVAQSPRYKIIEKRQSVAFWCNPISGHATLYWYQQILGQGPKLLIQFQNNGVVDDSQLPKDRFSAERLKGVDSTLKIQPAKLEDSAVYLCASSLVGAGLNTGELFFGEGSRLTVL.

The V call is TRBV19, the J call TRBJ2-4, with D possibly matching TRBD2 (6 bases). Trimming took off 1 base at V and 0 bases at J, with 7 bases between the two ends. This CDR3 comprises 15 residues. Per germline, CDR1 LNHDA and CDR2 SQIVND (reference sequence). The CDR3 region is CASSIGGEAKNIQYF. Here the CDR3 DNA reads TGTGCCAGTAGTATAGGGGGGGAAGCCAAAAACATTCAGTACTTC. Full variable domain (remainder filled in from reference TRBV19 and TRBJ2-4): DGGITQSPKYLFRKEGQNVTLSCEQNLNHDAMYWYRQDPGQGLRLIYYSQIVNDFQKGDIAEGYSVSREKKESFPLTVTSAQKNPTAFYLCASSIGGEAKNIQYFGAGTRLSVL.

This rearrangement joins TRBV4-3 to TRBJ1-2, with a tentative D call TRBD1 (5 bases). Germline loops: CDR1 LGHNA, CDR2 YSLEER. The CDR3 sequence is 13 residues long. The ends were cut back, 2 bases at V and 8 bases at J, with 12 bases in the middle. The CDR3: CASSQSQGRGYTF. CDR3 bases: TGCGCCAGCAGCCAATCCCAGGGTCGAGGCTACACCTTC.

The CDR3 protein is CASSERQALNYGYTF. The CDR3 nucleotides are TGTGCCAGCAGTGAACGGCAGGCCCTTAACTATGGCTACACCTTC. The gene calls are TRBV2 and TRBJ1-2; D is unclear. Trimming took off 2 bases at V and 1 base at J, with 11 bases between the two ends. This CDR3 contains 15 residues. Germline V gene data show CDR1 as SNHLY and CDR2 as FYNNEI.

The chain couples TRBV18 to TRBJ2-5, with 13 bases aligning to TRBD2. Per germline, CDR1 KGHSH and CDR2 LQKENI. With 6 bases clipped from V and 5 bases from J, the junction kept 6 bases outside the gene matches. This CDR3 comprises 15 residues. Here the CDR3 reads CASSPGLAGVETQYF. As DNA, the CDR3 is TGTGCCAGCTCTCCCGGACTAGCGGGGGTGGAGACCCAGTACTTC.

J is TRBJ1-5 and V is TRBV2, with 10 nucleotides matching TRBD1. The CDR3 spans 13 residues. After removal of 6 bases from V and 5 bases from J, the junction contained 1 base not matched to a gene. Germline lookup yields CDR1 SNHLY and CDR2 FYNNEI. The CDR3, as DNA: TGTGCCAGCAGGGACAGGGGGTATCAGCCCCAGCATTTT. This codes for CASRDRGYQPQHF.

This chain links TRBV9 with TRBJ1-1; weak D call: TRBD1 (5 bases). Germline assignment: CDR1 SGDLS and CDR2 YYNGEE. The length of the CDR3 is 14 residues. V was pared by 4 bases and J by 1 base, with 11 bases between. CDR3 in DNA: TGTGCCAGCAGCCCACGGCAGGGGAACACTGAAGCTTTCTTT. This sequence encodes CASSPRQGNTEAFF.